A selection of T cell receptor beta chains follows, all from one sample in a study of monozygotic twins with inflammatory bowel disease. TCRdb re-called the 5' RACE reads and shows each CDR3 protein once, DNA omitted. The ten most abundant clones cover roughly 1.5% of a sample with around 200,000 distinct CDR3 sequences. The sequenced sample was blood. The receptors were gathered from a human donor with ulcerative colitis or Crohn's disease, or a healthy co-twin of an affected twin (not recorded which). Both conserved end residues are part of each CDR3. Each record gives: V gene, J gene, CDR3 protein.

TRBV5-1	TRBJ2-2	CASSPGTVTNTGELFF
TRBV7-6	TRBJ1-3	CASSFSPNSGNTIYF
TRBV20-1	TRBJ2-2	CSVRLAANTGELFF
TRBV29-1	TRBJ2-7	CSVSRTGRYEQYF
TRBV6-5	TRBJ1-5	CASSYSGISNQPQHF
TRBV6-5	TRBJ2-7	CASSYPTNRAFSYEQYF
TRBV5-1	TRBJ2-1	CASSTDLYNEQFF
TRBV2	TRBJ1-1	CASRDRGNMNTEAFF
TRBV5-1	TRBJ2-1	CASRPSGRNEQFF
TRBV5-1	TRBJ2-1	CASSLASSGGAVNEQFF
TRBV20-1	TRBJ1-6	CSAPKGGDSPLHF
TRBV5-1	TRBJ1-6	CASSQGQGRLSYNSPLHF
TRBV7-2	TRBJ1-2	CASSSAGVRGYTF
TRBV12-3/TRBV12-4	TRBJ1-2	CASSSTEDRKWGYTF
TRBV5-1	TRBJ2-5	CASSQGAVEETQYF
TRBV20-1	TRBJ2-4	CSAPMTGALAKNIQYF
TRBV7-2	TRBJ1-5	CASSNLGASQPQHF
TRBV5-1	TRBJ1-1	CASSLIGGAGKTEAFF
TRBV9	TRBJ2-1	CASTPEPGQGVKGQFF
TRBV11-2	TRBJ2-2	CASSSPPGASRYTGELFF
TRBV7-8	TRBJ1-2	CASNGQGRYGYGYTF
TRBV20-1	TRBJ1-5	CSARDPTGHNRPQHF
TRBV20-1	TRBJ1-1	CSARARAGQLNTEAFF
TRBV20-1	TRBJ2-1	CSARSGLADGLQAF
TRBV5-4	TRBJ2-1	CASSLSTTSTPNEQFF
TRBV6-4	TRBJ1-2	CASSDSGQLTANYGYTF
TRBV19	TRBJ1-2	CASSVQGYGYTF
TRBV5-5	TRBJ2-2	CASSTTSSLYSGELFF